This T cell receptor beta chain was identified during a study of patients and donors after allogeneic stem cell transplantation. TCRdb reprocessed the RT-PCR reads via MiXCR and lists one record per CDR3 protein. Of roughly 150,000 distinct CDR3 sequences in the sample, about 24% were seen once. This clonotype was seen a few times. The sample was blood, either unsorted or a sorted T cell fraction (not recorded which). This TCR was recovered from a human donor who was either an allogeneic HSCT recipient or a stem cell or donor lymphocyte infusion donor (not recorded which). It is not recorded whose cells these are; they may come from a transplant donor.

The CDR3 loop reads CASTGDRGSGYTF. The CDR3 coding sequence is TGCGCCAGCACCGGGGACAGGGGAAGTGGCTACACCTTC. The J gene is TRBJ1-2, the V gene TRBV5-1, with 10 nucleotides matching TRBD1. V shed 6 bases, J shed 7 bases, and the junction held 6 bases outside the gene matches. Germline CDR1 SGHRS, CDR2 YFSETQ. CDR3 length: 13 residues.